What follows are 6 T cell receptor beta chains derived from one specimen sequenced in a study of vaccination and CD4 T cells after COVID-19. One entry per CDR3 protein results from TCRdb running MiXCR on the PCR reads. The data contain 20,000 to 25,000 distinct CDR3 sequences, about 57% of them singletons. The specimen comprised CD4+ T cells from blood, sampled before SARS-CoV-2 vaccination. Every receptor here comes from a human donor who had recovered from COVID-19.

CDR3 nucleotides: TGTGCCAGCAGCTTGAGAGTGAACACTGAAGCTTTCTTT. It specifies CASSLRVNTEAFF. The chain has TRBV11-3 and TRBJ1-1, with unresolved D. The germline V and J ends were trimmed by 3 bases and 0 bases, with 5 bases remaining between them. Germline CDR1 reads SGHNT; CDR2 reads YENEEA. The CDR3 sequence is 13 residues long. The whole variable domain, filled in from reference TRBV11-3 and TRBJ1-1, reads EAGVVQSPRYKIIEKKQPVAFWCNPISGHNTLYWYLQNLGQGPELLIRYENEEAVDDSQLPKDRFSAERLKGVDSTLKIQPAELGDSAVYLCASSLRVNTEAFFGQGTRLTVV.

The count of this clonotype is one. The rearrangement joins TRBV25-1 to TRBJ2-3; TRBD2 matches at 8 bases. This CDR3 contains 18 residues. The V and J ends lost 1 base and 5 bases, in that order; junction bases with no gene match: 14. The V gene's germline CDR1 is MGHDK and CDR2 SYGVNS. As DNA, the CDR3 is TGTGCCAGCAGTGAATGGAGGAGCGGGAGTTCCGGGGTAGATACGCAGTATTTT. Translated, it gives CASSEWRSGSSGVDTQYF. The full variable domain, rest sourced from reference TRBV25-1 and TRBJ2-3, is EADIYQTPRYLVIGTGKKITLECSQTMGHDKMYWYQQDPGMELHLIHYSYGVNSTEKGDLSSESTVSRIRTEHFPLTLESARPSHTSQYLCASSEWRSGSSGVDTQYFGPGTRLTVL.

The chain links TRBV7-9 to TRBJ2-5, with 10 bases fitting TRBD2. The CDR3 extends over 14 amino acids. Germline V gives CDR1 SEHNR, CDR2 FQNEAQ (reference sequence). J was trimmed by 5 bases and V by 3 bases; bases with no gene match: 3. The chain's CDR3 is CASSFPGLAETQYF. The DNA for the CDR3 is TGTGCCAGCAGCTTCCCGGGACTAGCGGAGACCCAGTACTTC. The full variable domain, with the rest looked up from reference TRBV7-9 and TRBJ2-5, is DTGVSQNPRHKITKRGQNVTFRCDPISEHNRLYWYRQTLGQGPEFLTYFQNEAQLEKSRLLSDRFSAERPKGSFSTLEIQRTEQGDSAMYLCASSFPGLAETQYFGPGTRLLVL.

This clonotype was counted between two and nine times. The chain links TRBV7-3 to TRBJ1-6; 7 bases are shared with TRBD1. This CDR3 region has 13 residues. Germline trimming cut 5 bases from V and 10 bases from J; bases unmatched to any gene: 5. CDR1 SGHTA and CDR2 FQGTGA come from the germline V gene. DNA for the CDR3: TGTGCCAGCAGCCTTGAACAGGGGTCACCCCTCCACTTT. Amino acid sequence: CASSLEQGSPLHF. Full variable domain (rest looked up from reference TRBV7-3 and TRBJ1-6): GAGVSQTPSNKVTEKGKYVELRCDPISGHTALYWYRQSLGQGPEFLIYFQGTGAADDSGLPNDRFFAVRPEGSVSTLKIQRTERGDSAVYLCASSLEQGSPLHFGNGTRLTVT.

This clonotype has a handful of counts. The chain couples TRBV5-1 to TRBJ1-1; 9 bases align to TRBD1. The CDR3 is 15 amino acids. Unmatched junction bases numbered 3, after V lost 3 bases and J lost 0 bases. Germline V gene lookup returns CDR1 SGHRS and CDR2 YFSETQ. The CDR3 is CASSSGQGMNTEAFF. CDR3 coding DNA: TGCGCCAGCAGCTCGGGACAGGGCATGAACACTGAAGCTTTCTTT. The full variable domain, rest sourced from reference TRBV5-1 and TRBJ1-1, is KAGVTQTPRYLIKTRGQQVTLSCSPISGHRSVSWYQQTPGQGLQFLFEYFSETQRNKGNFPGRFSGRQFSNSRSEMNVSTLELGDSALYLCASSSGQGMNTEAFFGQGTRLTVV.

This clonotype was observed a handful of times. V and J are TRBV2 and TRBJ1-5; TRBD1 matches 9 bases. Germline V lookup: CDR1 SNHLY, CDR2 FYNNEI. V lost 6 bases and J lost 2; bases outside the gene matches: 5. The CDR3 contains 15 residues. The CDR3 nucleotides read TGTGCCAGCAGAAGACAGGGGGAGGGCAATCAGCCCCAGCATTTT. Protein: CASRRQGEGNQPQHF. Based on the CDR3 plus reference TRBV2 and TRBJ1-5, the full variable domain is EPEVTQTPSHQVTQMGQEVILRCVPISNHLYFYWYRQILGQKVEFLVSFYNNEISEKSEIFDDQFSVERPDGSNFTLKIRSTKLEDSAMYFCASRRQGEGNQPQHFGDGTRLSIL.